The sample holds a few counts of the clone carrying this TCR beta chain. Its antigen is still unknown. Time point noted: newly diagnosed GD, antithyroid drugs for less than 3 months. Scientists built the TCR library using RNA that was extracted from PBMCs. Patients with Graves' disease were diagnosed by American Thyroid Association guidelines. Staff took around 8.6 milliliters of peripheral blood and put it into EDTA tubes. CDR3 length: 15 amino acids. The V gene's germline CDR1 is SGHAT and CDR2 FQNNGV. After removal of 5 bases from V and 5 bases from J, the junction contained 9 bases not matched to a gene. With iRepertoire HTBI primers and Arm-PCR of CDR3 regions, TCR beta libraries were built. From the multiplex PCR reads, TCRdb called clonotypes with MiXCR, one entry per CDR3 protein. The table lists more than 300,000 distinct CDR3 sequences, around a sixth of them singletons. These data come from a study of regulatory T cells in long-lasting Graves disease. Study-wide results and caveats: New patients shared fewer public clonotypes (about 1,000) than persistent patients did (over 2,500). Persistent disease exhibited a predilection for TRBV28, TRBJ1-2 and TRBJ2-5.

This chain uses TRBV11-2 with TRBJ2-5; TRBD2 matches at 9 bases. The sequence was obtained from a female donor with Graves disease. The sample in question was peripheral blood mononuclear cells (PBMCs), obtained at new diagnosis, from a patient treated with antithyroid drugs. The CDR3 sequence: CASSPGLASVETQYF. The DNA for the CDR3 is TGTGCCAGCAGCCCCGGACTAGCGTCTGTGGAGACCCAGTACTTC.